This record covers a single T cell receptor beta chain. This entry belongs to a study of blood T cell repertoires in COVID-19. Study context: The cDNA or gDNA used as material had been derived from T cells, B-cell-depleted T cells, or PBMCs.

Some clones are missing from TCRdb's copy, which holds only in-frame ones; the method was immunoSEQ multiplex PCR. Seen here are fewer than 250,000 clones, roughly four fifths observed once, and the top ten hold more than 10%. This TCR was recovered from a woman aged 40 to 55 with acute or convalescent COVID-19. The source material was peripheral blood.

CDR3 sequence reads: CASSHDSSSYEQYF. In DNA, the CDR3 is TGCGCCAGCAGCCACGACAGTTCTTCCTACGAGCAGTACTTC. This rearrangement joins TRBV4-1 to TRBJ2-7, with D possibly TRBD1 on 5 matching bases. This CDR3 is built from 14 residues. Trimming took 3 bases from V and 1 from J, leaving 10 bases between them. Germline V gives CDR1 MGHRA, CDR2 YSYEKL.